This entry features one TCR beta chain sequence. The sample is drawn from a study of cytomegalovirus exposure and HLA in healthy donors. The primer mix had 60 Vbeta and 13 Jbeta primers. Some clones are missing from TCRdb's copy, which holds only in-frame ones; the method was immunoSEQ multiplex PCR. The sample carries 130,000 or so clones, about 80% recorded once. The CDR3 has 16 residues. With 0 bases clipped from V and 3 bases from J, the junction kept 4 bases outside the gene matches. Germline lookup yields CDR1 ENHRY and CDR2 SYGVKD. This chain connects TRBV10-3 to TRBJ2-7; TRBD2 matches at 11 bases. The material sequenced was PBMCs. This receptor was identified in a woman aged 40 to 49 in good health and CMV-seronegative. The CDR3 region is CAISESGTSGGYEQYF. CDR3 sequence (DNA): TGTGCCATCAGTGAGTCAGGGACTAGCGGTGGCTACGAGCAGTACTTC.